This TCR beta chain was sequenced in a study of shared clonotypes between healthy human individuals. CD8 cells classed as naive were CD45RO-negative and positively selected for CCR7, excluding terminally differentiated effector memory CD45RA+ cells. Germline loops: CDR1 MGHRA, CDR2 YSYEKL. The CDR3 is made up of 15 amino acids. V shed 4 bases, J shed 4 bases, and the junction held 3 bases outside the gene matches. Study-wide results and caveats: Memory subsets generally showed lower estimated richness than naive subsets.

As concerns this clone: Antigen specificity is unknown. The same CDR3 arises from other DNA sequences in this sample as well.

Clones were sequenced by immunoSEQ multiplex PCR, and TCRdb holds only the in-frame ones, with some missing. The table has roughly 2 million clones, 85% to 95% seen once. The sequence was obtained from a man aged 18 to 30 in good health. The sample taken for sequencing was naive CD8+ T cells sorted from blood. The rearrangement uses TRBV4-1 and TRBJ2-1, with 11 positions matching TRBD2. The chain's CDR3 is CASSLTSGGYNEQFF. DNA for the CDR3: TGCGCCAGCAGCCTTACTAGCGGGGGTTACAATGAGCAGTTCTTC.